Listed below are T cell receptor beta chains from one sample, sequenced in a study of blood T cell repertoires in COVID-19. Sequencing used immunoSEQ multiplex PCR; TCRdb keeps in-frame clones, though not all of them. This table has over 60,000 clones, over 60% appearing once. The sample comprised peripheral blood. Receptors were obtained from a man in his 60s with COVID-19, enrolled during active disease. Both conserved end residues are part of each CDR3. The D gene is left open where the match is weak.

TRBV2	-	TRBJ2-5	CASSFTTSQETQYF
TRBV5-1	-	TRBJ1-6	CASSRNGASYNSPLHF
TRBV18	-	TRBJ1-4	CASSPPLGGDEKLFF
TRBV5-5	TRBD1	TRBJ1-2	CASSSTSTGTGYTF
TRBV25-1	-	TRBJ1-5	CASSERDLYQPQHF
TRBV5-1	-	TRBJ2-7	CASSEGMSYEQYF
TRBV28	TRBD1	TRBJ2-5	CASNLQGAKETQYF
TRBV30	-	TRBJ2-7	CAVGGATYEQYF
TRBV3-1/TRBV3-2	-	TRBJ1-5	CASSQGENQPQHF
TRBV7-3	TRBD2	TRBJ2-2	CASSPGYAGGPPGELFF
TRBV11-2	TRBD2	TRBJ2-3	CASSLGSGGGTDTQYF